This T cell receptor beta chain was captured in a study of beta chain features in type 1 diabetes. CD4+ naive, central memory, regulatory and stem cell-like memory cells were sorted via CD45RO/CCR7/CD25/CD127/CD95/CD27. The CDR3 runs 15 residues. V lost 6 bases, J lost 1 base, and 4 bases stayed unmatched. CDR1 is MDHEN, CDR2 SYDVKM, per germline. Every bit of the isolated RNA underwent reverse transcription, so sequencing read expressed TCRB transcripts. Sequencing was performed with immunoSEQ multiplex PCR; in TCRdb, only in-frame clones are kept and a portion is missing. The data show hundreds of thousands of clones, 11% seen once.

Material: naive CD4+ T cells from blood. The TCR was taken from a woman aged 30 to 39 in good health. This rearrangement joins TRBV28 to TRBJ2-2; 8 bases map to TRBD1. CDR3 bases: TGTGCCAGCAGGGCCGGACAGGGGAACACCGGGGAGCTGTTTTTT. Translation gives CASRAGQGNTGELFF.